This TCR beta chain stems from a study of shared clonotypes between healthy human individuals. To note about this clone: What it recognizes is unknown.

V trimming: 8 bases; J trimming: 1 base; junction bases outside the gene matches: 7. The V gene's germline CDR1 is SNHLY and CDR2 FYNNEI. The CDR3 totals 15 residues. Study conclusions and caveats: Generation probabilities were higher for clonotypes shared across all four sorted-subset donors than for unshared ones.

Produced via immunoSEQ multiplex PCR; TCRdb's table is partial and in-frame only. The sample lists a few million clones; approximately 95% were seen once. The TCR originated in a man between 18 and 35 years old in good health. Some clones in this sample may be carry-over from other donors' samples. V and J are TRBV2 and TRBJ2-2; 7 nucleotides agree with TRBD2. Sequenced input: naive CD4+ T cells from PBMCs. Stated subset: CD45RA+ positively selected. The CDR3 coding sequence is TGTGCCAGCCGTGGGGGAGGGAGGAACACCGGGGAGCTGTTTTTT. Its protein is CASRGGGRNTGELFF.